A single sample gave rise to the 26 T cell receptor beta chains below, sequenced in a study of regulatory T cells in long-lasting Graves disease. For TCR beta, libraries came from iRepertoire HTBI primers and Arm-PCR of CDR3 regions. TCRdb re-derived calls from the multiplex PCR reads in MiXCR, one entry per CDR3 protein. The sample records hundreds of thousands of distinct CDR3 sequences, approximately 15% being singletons. Specified time point: newly diagnosed GD, antithyroid drugs for less than 3 months. TCR sequences were obtained from RNA taken from PBMCs. This sample also belongs to another study, concerning T cells in Graves' hyperthyroidism and ophthalmopathy.

This specimen consisted of peripheral blood mononuclear cells (PBMCs), obtained at new diagnosis, from a patient treated with antithyroid drugs. The receptors were gathered from a man in his forties or fifties with Graves disease.

Only a few counts were recorded for this clonotype. This rearrangement joins TRBV14 to TRBJ2-5; D possibly corresponds to TRBD1 (6 bases). The CDR3 extends over 14 amino acids. Per germline, CDR1 SGHDN and CDR2 FVKESK. Trimming took off 2 bases at V and 5 bases at J, with 12 bases between the two ends. The CDR3 spells CASSQFRGLETQYF. CDR3 coding DNA: TGTGCCAGCAGCCAATTCAGGGGCCTGGAGACCCAGTACTTC.

This clonotype came up a few times. The V gene is TRBV7-9, the J gene TRBJ2-5; 14 bases agree with TRBD2. The CDR3 loop spans 18 amino acids. Unmatched junction bases numbered 8, after V lost 5 bases and J lost 0 bases. Germline values: CDR1 SEHNR, CDR2 FQNEAQ (reference sequence). The CDR3 loop reads CASSIGTSGGPYQETQYF. Written as DNA, the CDR3 is TGTGCCAGCAGCATCGGGACTAGCGGGGGACCGTACCAAGAGACCCAGTACTTC. Variable domain in full (rest from reference TRBV7-9 and TRBJ2-5): DTGVSQNPRHKITKRGQNVTFRCDPISEHNRLYWYRQTLGQGPEFLTYFQNEAQLEKSRLLSDRFSAERPKGSFSTLEIQRTEQGDSAMYLCASSIGTSGGPYQETQYFGPGTRLLVL.

This clonotype has a count of ten or more. The junction shows a germline mismatch at one end, possibly a read error. The chain combines TRBV18 with TRBJ2-1, with 8 bases lining up with TRBD1. The CDR3 covers 13 residues. Germline CDR1 and CDR2: KGHSH and LQKENI. The CDR3, as DNA: TGTGCCAGCTCACCGACGGAAGGGACAGGCACCGACTTC. This gives the protein CASSPTEGTGTDF. Using reference TRBV18 and TRBJ2-1 for the parts outside the CDR3, the full variable domain is NAGVMQNPRHLVRRRGQEARLRCSPMKGHSHVYWYRQLPEEGLKFMVYLQKENIIDESGMPKERFSAEFPKEGPSILRIQQVVRGDSAAYFCASSPTEGTGTDFGPGTRLTVL.

This clonotype has ten or more counts. The rearrangement joins TRBV18 to TRBJ1-5, with a weak D call TRBD1 (5 bases). Between the trimmed V and J ends, which lost 2 bases and 3 bases, there was a span of 8 bases. The CDR3 consists of 14 residues. CDR1 is KGHSH and CDR2 is LQKENI in the germline V gene. The CDR3 loop is CASSPGGYNQPQHF. The CDR3 DNA is TGTGCCAGCTCACCAGGGGGGTACAATCAGCCCCAGCATTTT.

Many counts were recorded for this clonotype. The genes are TRBV20-1 and TRBJ2-2, with TRBD2 matching 10 bases. The CDR3 spans 14 residues. The germline V gene encodes CDR1 DFQATT and CDR2 SNEGSKA (reference sequence). V lost 4 bases and J lost 4; bases outside the gene matches: 3. CDR3 loop: CSATKRGGTGELFF. DNA for the CDR3: TGCAGTGCTACGAAGCGGGGGGGCACCGGGGAGCTGTTTTTT.

This clonotype was seen only a few times. The chain uses TRBV20-1 and TRBJ2-2; D is ambiguous. The V gene's germline CDR1 is DFQATT and CDR2 SNEGSKA (reference sequence). V was trimmed by 5 bases and J by 2 bases, leaving 15 bases between them. The CDR3 runs to 15 residues. CDR3 coding DNA: TGCAGTGCTGGGGAAAGGGTAGGAAACACCGGGGAGCTGTTTTTT. As protein: CSAGERVGNTGELFF.

The table lists this clonotype with many counts. V and J are TRBV2 and TRBJ1-3, with D hard to call. Trimming pared 7 bases from V and 4 bases from J, leaving 8 bases between. Germline loops: CDR1 SNHLY, CDR2 FYNNEI. This CDR3 comprises 12 residues. CDR3 bases: TGTGCCAGCACCATGGAGGGAAACACCATATATTTT. Translating it yields CASTMEGNTIYF. Supplemented by reference TRBV2 and TRBJ1-3, the full variable domain reads EPEVTQTPSHQVTQMGQEVILRCVPISNHLYFYWYRQILGQKVEFLVSFYNNEISEKSEIFDDQFSVERPDGSNFTLKIRSTKLEDSAMYFCASTMEGNTIYFGEGSWLTVV.

This clonotype was seen many times. J is TRBJ1-2 and V is TRBV12-5; maybe TRBD1 (6 bases). Germline-derived CDR1 and CDR2 are LGHNT and FRNRAP. V gave up 7 bases and J gave up 4 bases, with 16 bases separating them. The CDR3 has 14 residues. CDR3 coding DNA: TGTGCTAGTGCAAAGGGGGTGCTAGGCTATGGCTACACCTTC. It is translated as CASAKGVLGYGYTF.

A few counts support this clonotype. The chain recombines TRBV7-3 with TRBJ2-5, with 13 bases fitting TRBD2. The CDR3 consists of 15 residues. V gave up 2 bases and J gave up 8 bases; unmatched junction bases: 5. Germline V gene sequence: CDR1 SGHTA, CDR2 FQGTGA. CDR3 region: CASSLVGTSGATQYF. The DNA for the CDR3 is TGTGCCAGCAGCTTAGTAGGGACTAGCGGGGCAACCCAGTACTTC.

This clonotype was observed many times. This rearrangement joins TRBV7-3 to TRBJ2-1, with D possibly being TRBD1 (5 bases). The CDR3 contains 15 residues. Germline V CDR1 and CDR2: SGHTA, FQGTGA. V shed 1 base and J shed 7 bases, with 14 bases lying between them. The CDR3, as DNA: TGTGCCAGCAGCTTAAGGGGTGGGCAGGGAAATGAGCAGTTCTTC. Its translation: CASSLRGGQGNEQFF.

This clonotype occurred a few times. The chain is built from TRBV7-2 and TRBJ2-3; D is uncertain. V was trimmed by 2 bases and J by 6 bases, leaving 9 bases between them. The CDR3 has 13 amino acids. Germline CDR1 and CDR2: SGHTA and FQGNSA. CDR3 bases: TGTGCCAGCAGCTTATCCCTTAAGGATACGCAGTATTTT. Residues: CASSLSLKDTQYF.

This rearrangement joins TRBV5-1 to TRBJ2-1, with 10 bases that match TRBD1. Germline V gives CDR1 SGHRS, CDR2 YFSETQ. The CDR3 has 15 residues. Trimming at V came to 3 bases and at J to 4 bases, leaving 4 bases not matched to a gene. CDR3 in amino acids: CASSSGTGDYNEQFF. The CDR3 bases are TGCGCCAGCAGCTCCGGGACAGGGGATTACAATGAGCAGTTCTTC.

With regard to this clonotype: The junction does not match germline at one end; this may be a read error. This chain joins TRBV11-2 and TRBJ2-1, with D possibly matching TRBD2 (7 bases). CDR1 is SGHAT, CDR2 FQNNGV, per germline. CDR3 size: 15 residues. The DNA of the CDR3 is TGTGCCGGCAGCTTAGGGGGGGGGGCCTGGAATGAGCAGTTCTTC. Translation gives CAGSLGGGAWNEQFF.

The chain uses TRBV7-9 and TRBJ2-1; 11 bases are shared with TRBD2. The germline V gene encodes CDR1 SEHNR and CDR2 FQNEAQ (reference sequence). The trim removed 1 base at V and 8 bases at J, leaving 7 bases unmatched. This CDR3 is built from 16 residues. The CDR3 loop reads CASSLGIAGGPDEQFF. The CDR3 DNA reads as TGTGCCAGCAGCTTAGGAATAGCGGGAGGGCCGGATGAGCAGTTCTTC.

This clonotype was seen a single time. A single base separates this from a much larger clone, so it may be a read error. The chain combines TRBV30 with TRBJ1-5; 8 nucleotides match TRBD1. Germline CDR1 is GTSNPN and CDR2 is SVGIG (reference sequence). The trim removed 2 bases at V and 6 bases at J, leaving 3 bases unmatched. The CDR3 runs 13 residues. The CDR3 nucleotides are TGTGCCTGGAGTTCGGACAGGGCTCAGCCCCAGCATTTT. Its translation: CAWSSDRAQPQHF.

This clonotype has at least ten counts. The chain couples TRBV20-1 to TRBJ2-5; 9 bases fit TRBD2. Trimming cost V 6 bases and J 4 bases; bases outside gene matches: 12. The CDR3 totals 15 residues. The germline CDR1 and CDR2 sequences are DFQATT and SNEGSKA (reference sequence). The CDR3 loop is CSAPKAGGSGETQYF. CDR3 nucleotide sequence: TGCAGTGCGCCTAAAGCGGGGGGATCAGGAGAGACCCAGTACTTC.

This clonotype was seen only a few times. V is TRBV20-1 and J is TRBJ2-7, with TRBD2 identical over 11 bases. CDR1 is DFQATT and CDR2 is SNEGSKA in the germline V gene (reference sequence). V dropped 0 bases and J dropped 0; count of bases not matched to a gene: 4. CDR3 length: 16 residues. The CDR3 DNA reads TGCAGTGCTAGAGACAGACTAGCGGGGACCTCCTACGAGCAGTACTTC. Protein product: CSARDRLAGTSYEQYF.

This clonotype was observed a few times. The chain is built from TRBV4-1 and TRBJ2-1, with a weak D call TRBD2 (6 bases). V lost 2 bases to trimming and J lost 8 bases, with 13 bases between them. Looked up from germline, CDR1 is MGHRA and CDR2 is YSYEKL. The CDR3 covers 14 residues. The CDR3 is CASSQPGGRYEQFF. The CDR3 nucleotides are TGCGCCAGCAGCCAACCCGGGGGTCGGTATGAGCAGTTCTTC.

This clonotype was seen many times. V and J are TRBV20-1 and TRBJ1-5; D possibly corresponds to TRBD1 (6 bases). V dropped 6 bases and J dropped 4 bases, with 13 bases sitting between them. The CDR3 is made up of 13 amino acids. The V gene's germline CDR1 is DFQATT and CDR2 SNEGSKA (reference sequence). CDR3 nucleotides: TGCAGTGCCAGGGGCATAGGGAATCAGCCCCAGCATTTT. Translating it yields CSARGIGNQPQHF.

This clonotype was counted ten times or more. This chain joins TRBV7-9 and TRBJ2-5; 8 bases are a match to TRBD1. Germline values: CDR1 SEHNR, CDR2 FQNEAQ (reference sequence). Germline trimming cut 5 bases from V and 1 base from J; bases unmatched to any gene: 6. This CDR3 is built from 15 residues. The CDR3 coding sequence is TGTGCCAGCAGCCCTAACGGACAGGGCCAAGAGACCCAGTACTTC. Its protein product is CASSPNGQGQETQYF.

Concerning this clonotype: A far more abundant clone sits one base away, making this likely a read error. The CDR3 nucleotides are TGTGCCATCAGCGATTCCGGGACAGGGTACGAGCAGTACTTC. Residues: CAISDSGTGYEQYF. This rearrangement joins TRBV10-3 to TRBJ2-7; 9 nucleotides line up with TRBD1. The germline V gene has CDR1 ENHRY and CDR2 SYGVKD. There are 14 residues in the CDR3. V shed 6 bases, J shed 4 bases, and the junction held 7 bases outside the gene matches.

V gene TRBV19 combines with J gene TRBJ1-2, with a weak D call TRBD1 (5 bases). CDR1 is LNHDA, CDR2 SQIVND, per germline (reference sequence). The CDR3 has 14 residues. The V end lost 4 bases, the J end lost 6 bases, and 15 bases lay between the germline ends. The CDR3 bases are TGTGCCAGTAGTAACGGACAAGGGGACCATGGCTACACCTTC. Residues: CASSNGQGDHGYTF.

This clonotype was detected ten times or more. This sequence joins TRBV20-1 and TRBJ1-5; D remains ambiguous. CDR3 size: 11 residues. V was cut by 1 base and J by 11 bases, with 9 bases left in between. Per germline, CDR1 DFQATT and CDR2 SNEGSKA (reference sequence). The CDR3 region has the DNA TGCAGTGCTAGAGTTGGCAGCGCCCAGCATTTT. Its translation is CSARVGSAQHF.

This clonotype was recorded at least ten times. This rearrangement joins TRBV10-3 to TRBJ2-3; D gene uncertain. This CDR3 spans 14 amino acids. V was cut by 5 bases and J by 0 bases, with 9 bases left in between. Germline CDR1 is ENHRY and CDR2 is SYGVKD. CDR3 bases: TGTGCCATCAGTACCACGGTGAGCACAGATACGCAGTATTTT. This codes for CAISTTVSTDTQYF.

This clonotype was counted at least ten times. The V call is TRBV7-9, the J call TRBJ2-2; maybe TRBD1 (6 bases). The V end was cut by 6 bases, the J end by 6 bases, with 11 bases between. Germline V gives CDR1 SEHNR, CDR2 FQNEAQ (reference sequence). The CDR3 extends over 13 amino acids. The CDR3 DNA sequence: TGTGCCAGCAGGCCTACAGGGCCCGGGGAGCTGTTTTTT. Encoded protein: CASRPTGPGELFF.

V gene TRBV6-1 combines with J gene TRBJ2-7; D is undetermined. This CDR3 is built from 13 residues. Germline V gene sequence: CDR1 MNHNS, CDR2 SASEGT. V shed 5 bases and J shed 7 bases, with 15 bases lying between them. The CDR3 coding sequence is TGTGCCAGCAGTAACAACCAATACGAAGAGCAGTACTTC. This encodes CASSNNQYEEQYF.